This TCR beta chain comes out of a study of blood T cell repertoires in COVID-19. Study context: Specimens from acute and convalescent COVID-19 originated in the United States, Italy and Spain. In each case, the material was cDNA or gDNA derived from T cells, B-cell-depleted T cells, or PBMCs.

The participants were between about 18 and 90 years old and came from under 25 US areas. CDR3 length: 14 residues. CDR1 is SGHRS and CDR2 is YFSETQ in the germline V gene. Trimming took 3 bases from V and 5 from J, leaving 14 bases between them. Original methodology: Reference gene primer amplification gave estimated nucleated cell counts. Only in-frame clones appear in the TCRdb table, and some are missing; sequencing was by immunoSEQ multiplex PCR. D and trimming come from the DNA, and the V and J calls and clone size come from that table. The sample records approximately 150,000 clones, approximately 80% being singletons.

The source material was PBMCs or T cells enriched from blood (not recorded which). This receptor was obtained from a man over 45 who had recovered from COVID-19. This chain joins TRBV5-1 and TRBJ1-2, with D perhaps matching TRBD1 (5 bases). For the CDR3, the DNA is TGCGCCAGCAGCTCGGGACTCACTGGATATGGCTACACCTTC. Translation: CASSSGLTGYGYTF.